This T cell receptor beta chain was sequenced for a study of CD8 T cells in ankylosing spondylitis (dated by TCRdb to 2015 to 2018). Describing the broader study: The study profiled T cell receptor beta repertoires in healthy donors and ankylosing spondylitis patients to find disease-linked TCR variants. Peripheral blood was sampled, and synovial fluid was also collected from ankylosing spondylitis patients. The whole study cohort included 95 to 130 healthy donors and around 24 ankylosing spondylitis patients. Broader findings and caveats from the paper: Some TCR beta motif variants had previously been reported in synovial fluid and blood of reactive arthritis patients, which suggested common disease-initiation mechanisms. A TCR beta motif of about 8 highly homologous amino acid variants appeared characteristic of blood from ankylosing spondylitis patients. The disease-linked clones were reported as significantly enriched in matched synovial fluid samples from ankylosing spondylitis patients. The disease-linked clones showed a CD8+ phenotype and occurred at relatively low frequencies in peripheral blood.

This clonotype was picked up many times. Its antigen is still unknown. Base qualities are not recorded, but no much larger clone differs from it by a single base. Spanning cysteine to phenylalanine, the CDR3 consists of 17 amino acids. Solely the CDR3 DNA is kept, with 51 bases framed from the first base. Trimming takes 0 bases from V and 0 bases from J, and the germline ends sit 13 bases apart. Sequenced using an Illumina HiSeq 2500. Quantitative 5'-RACE with molecular barcodes was used to prepare TCR beta libraries. The paper's data handling went like this. Disease-linked TCR variants were identified with a new computational method built on a probabilistic model of VDJ rearrangement. TCRdb passed the public sequencing reads through fastp at Q25 and MiXCR, retaining productive beta sequences. Here each entry gathers all rows of one CDR3 protein and keeps the most common genes and DNA. The V and J calls come from TCRdb's annotation, not from the publication. This sample holds under 250,000 distinct CDR3 sequences; around 32% were observed only once. 4% to 5% of the sample is in the top ten clones.

The sequence joins TRBV12-3 or TRBV12-4 to TRBJ2-3, with the D gene too uncertain to name. The TCR was taken from a male donor with ankylosing spondylitis or in good health (not recorded which). Source material: blood, either unsorted or a sorted T cell fraction (not recorded which). The DNA reads as follows: TGTGCCAGCAGTTTAGCTAATCGGACCGAAAGCACAGATACGCAGTATTTT. Translated, this is CASSLANRTESTDTQYF.